Here is one T cell receptor (beta chain) with its context. The sample is drawn from a study of blood T cell repertoires in COVID-19. Study context: The cDNA or gDNA used as material had been derived from T cells, B-cell-depleted T cells, or PBMCs.

The CDR3 consists of 15 residues. The V gene's germline CDR1 is MDHEN and CDR2 SYDVKM. The ends lost 4 bases at V and 3 bases at J; junction bases unmatched: 4. Method: immunoSEQ multiplex PCR; TCRdb's copy keeps in-frame clones and lacks some. This sample yields around 81,000 clones, of which around nine tenths are seen a single time; roughly 1.9% belongs to the top ten. The V and J genes are TRBV28 and TRBJ2-2, with TRBD1 identical over 8 bases. The sequenced material came from peripheral blood. The TCR was taken from a woman aged 60-70 years with acute or convalescent COVID-19. CDR3 coding DNA: TGTGCCAGCAGTTCTGGACAGGGTCACACCGGGGAGCTGTTTTTT. This gives the protein CASSSGQGHTGELFF.